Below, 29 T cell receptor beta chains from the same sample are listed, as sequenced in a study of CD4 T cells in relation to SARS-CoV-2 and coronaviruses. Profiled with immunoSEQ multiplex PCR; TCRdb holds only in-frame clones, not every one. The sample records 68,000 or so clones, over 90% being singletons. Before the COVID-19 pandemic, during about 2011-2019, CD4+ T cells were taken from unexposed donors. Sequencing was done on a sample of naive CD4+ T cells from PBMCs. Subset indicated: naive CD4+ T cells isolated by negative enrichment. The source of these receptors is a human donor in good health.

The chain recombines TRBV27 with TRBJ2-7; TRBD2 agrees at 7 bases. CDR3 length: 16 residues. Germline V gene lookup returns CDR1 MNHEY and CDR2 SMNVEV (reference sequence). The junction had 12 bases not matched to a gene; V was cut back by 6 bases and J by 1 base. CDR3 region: CASSQSGGRGSYEQYF. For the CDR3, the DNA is TGTGCCAGCAGCCAGTCGGGCGGGAGAGGATCCTACGAGCAGTACTTC.

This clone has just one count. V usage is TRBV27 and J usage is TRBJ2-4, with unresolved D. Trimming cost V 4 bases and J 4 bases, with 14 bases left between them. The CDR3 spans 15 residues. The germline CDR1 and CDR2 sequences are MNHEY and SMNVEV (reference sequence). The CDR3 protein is CASSYWGLGKNIQYF. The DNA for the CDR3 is TGTGCCAGCAGTTACTGGGGTCTGGGGAAAAACATTCAGTACTTC.

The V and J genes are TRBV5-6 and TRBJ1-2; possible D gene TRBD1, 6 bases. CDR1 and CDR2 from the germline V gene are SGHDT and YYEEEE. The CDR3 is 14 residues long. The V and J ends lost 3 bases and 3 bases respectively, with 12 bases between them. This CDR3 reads CASSSAGAYYGYTF. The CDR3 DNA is TGTGCCAGCAGCTCTGCGGGGGCTTACTATGGCTACACCTTC.

CDR3 bases: TGTGCCATCAGTGGCACGAGCATGGAGCGCGATTCCTACAATGAGCAGTTCTTC. It encodes CAISGTSMERDSYNEQFF. The chain is built from TRBV10-3 and TRBJ2-1, with D uncertain. Germline values: CDR1 ENHRY, CDR2 SYGVKD. CDR3 length: 18 amino acids. Deletions cut 4 bases from V and 1 base from J, with 20 bases between.

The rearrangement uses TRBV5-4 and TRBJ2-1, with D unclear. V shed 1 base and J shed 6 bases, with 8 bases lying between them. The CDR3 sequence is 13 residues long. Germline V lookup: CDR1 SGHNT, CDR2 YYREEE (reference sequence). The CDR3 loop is CASSLTSTNEQFF. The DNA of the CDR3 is TGTGCCAGCAGCTTGACGTCCACCAATGAGCAGTTCTTC.

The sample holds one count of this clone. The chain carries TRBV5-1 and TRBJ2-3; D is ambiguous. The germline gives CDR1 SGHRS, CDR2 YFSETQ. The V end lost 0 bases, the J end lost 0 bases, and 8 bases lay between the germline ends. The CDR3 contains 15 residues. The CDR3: CASSLEGISTDTQYF. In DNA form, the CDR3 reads TGCGCCAGCAGCTTGGAAGGGATTAGCACAGATACGCAGTATTTT.

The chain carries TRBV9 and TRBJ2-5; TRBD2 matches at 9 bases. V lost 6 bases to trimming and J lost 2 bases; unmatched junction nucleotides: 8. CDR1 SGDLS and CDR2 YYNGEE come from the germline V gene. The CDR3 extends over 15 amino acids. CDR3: CASNRGLAGQETQYF. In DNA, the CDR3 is TGTGCCAGCAACCGGGGGCTAGCGGGACAAGAGACCCAGTACTTC.

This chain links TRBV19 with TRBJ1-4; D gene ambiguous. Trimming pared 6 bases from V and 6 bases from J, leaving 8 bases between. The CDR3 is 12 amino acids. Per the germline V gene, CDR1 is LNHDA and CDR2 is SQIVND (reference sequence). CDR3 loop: CASSPLDEKLFF. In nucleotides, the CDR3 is TGTGCCAGTAGCCCATTGGATGAAAAACTGTTTTTT.

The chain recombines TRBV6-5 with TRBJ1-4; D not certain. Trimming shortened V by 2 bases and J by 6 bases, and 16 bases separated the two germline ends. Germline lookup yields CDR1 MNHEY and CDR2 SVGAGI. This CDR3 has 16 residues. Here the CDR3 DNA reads TGTGCCAGCAGTTACCTCGGCGCAGGTTCGGATGAAAAACTGTTTTTT. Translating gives CASSYLGAGSDEKLFF.

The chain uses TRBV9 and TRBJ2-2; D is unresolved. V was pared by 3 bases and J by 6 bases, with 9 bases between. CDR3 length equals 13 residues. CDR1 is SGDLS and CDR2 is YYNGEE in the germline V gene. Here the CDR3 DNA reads TGTGCCAGCAGCGACTACAGCGCCGGGGAGCTGTTTTTT. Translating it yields CASSDYSAGELFF. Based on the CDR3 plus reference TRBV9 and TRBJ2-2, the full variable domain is DSGVTQTPKHLITATGQRVTLRCSPRSGDLSVYWYQQSLDQGLQFLIQYYNGEERAKGNILERFSAQQFPDLHSELNLSSLELGDSALYFCASSDYSAGELFFGEGSRLTVL.

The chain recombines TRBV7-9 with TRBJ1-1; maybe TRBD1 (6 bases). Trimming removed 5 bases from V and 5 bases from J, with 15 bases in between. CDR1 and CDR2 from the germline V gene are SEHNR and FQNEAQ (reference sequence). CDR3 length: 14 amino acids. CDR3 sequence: CASSVGQPRTEAFF. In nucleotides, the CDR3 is TGTGCCAGCAGCGTCGGACAGCCGAGAACTGAAGCTTTCTTT.

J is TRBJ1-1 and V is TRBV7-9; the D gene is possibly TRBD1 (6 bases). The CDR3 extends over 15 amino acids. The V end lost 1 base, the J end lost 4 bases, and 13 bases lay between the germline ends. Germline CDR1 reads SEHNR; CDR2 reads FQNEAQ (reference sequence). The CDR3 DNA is TGTGCCAGCAGCTTAGTGGAGGGGGGGGGCACTGAAGCTTTCTTT. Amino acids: CASSLVEGGGTEAFF.

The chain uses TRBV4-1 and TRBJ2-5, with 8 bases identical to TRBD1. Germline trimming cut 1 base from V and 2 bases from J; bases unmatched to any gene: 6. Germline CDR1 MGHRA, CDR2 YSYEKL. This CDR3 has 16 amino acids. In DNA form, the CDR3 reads TGCGCCAGCAGCCAAGGGGCGACAGGGGTACAAGAGACCCAGTACTTC. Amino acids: CASSQGATGVQETQYF.

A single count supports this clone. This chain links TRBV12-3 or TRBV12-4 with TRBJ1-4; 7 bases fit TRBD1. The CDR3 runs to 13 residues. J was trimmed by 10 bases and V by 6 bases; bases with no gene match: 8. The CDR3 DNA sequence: TGTGCCAGCAGCAAAGGGCAGGGGGGAAAACTGTTTTTT. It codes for CASSKGQGGKLFF.

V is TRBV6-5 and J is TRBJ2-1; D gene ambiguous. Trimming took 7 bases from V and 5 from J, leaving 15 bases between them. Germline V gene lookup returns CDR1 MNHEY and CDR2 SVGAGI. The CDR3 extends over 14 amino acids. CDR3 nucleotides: TGTGCCAGCAATCTACGATTGATCGACAATGAGCAGTTCTTC. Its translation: CASNLRLIDNEQFF.

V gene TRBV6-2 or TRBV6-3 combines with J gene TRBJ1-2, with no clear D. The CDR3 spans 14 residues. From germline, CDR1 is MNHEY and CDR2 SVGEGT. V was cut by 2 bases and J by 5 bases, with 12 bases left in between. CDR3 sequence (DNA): TGTGCCAGCAGTTACGGCGGCTCCCCGTATGGCTACACCTTC. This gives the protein CASSYGGSPYGYTF.

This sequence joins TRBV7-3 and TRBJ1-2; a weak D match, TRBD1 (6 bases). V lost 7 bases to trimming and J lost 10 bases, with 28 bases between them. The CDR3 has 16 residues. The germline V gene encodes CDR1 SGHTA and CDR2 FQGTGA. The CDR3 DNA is TGTGCCAGCACCACGACGGGGGAGCAGGGGCGATGGAACTACACCTTC. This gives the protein CASTTTGEQGRWNYTF.

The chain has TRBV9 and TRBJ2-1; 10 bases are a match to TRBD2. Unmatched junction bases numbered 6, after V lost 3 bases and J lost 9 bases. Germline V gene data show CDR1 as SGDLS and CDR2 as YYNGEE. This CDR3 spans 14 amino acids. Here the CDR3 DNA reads TGTGCCAGCAGCGCCAGCGGGGGGGCGAGTGAGCAGTTCTTC. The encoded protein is CASSASGGASEQFF.

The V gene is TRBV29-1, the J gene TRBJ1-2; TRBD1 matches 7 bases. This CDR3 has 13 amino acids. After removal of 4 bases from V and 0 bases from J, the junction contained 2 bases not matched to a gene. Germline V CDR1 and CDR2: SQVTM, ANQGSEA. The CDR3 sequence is CSVGQGANYGYTF. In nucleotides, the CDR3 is TGCAGCGTTGGACAGGGTGCTAACTATGGCTACACCTTC.

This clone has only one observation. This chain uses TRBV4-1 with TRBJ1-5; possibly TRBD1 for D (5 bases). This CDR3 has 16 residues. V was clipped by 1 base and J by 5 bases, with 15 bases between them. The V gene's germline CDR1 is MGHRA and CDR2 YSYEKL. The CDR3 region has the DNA TGCGCCAGCAGCCAAGCTATGGGGGGACGTCATCAGCCCCAGCATTTT. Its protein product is CASSQAMGGRHQPQHF.

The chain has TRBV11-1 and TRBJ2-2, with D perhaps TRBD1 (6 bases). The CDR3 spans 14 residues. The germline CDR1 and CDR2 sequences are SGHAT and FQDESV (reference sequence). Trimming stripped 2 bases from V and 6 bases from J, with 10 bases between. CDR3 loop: CASSLSHRAGELFF. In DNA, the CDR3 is TGTGCCAGCAGCTTAAGTCACAGGGCCGGGGAGCTGTTTTTT.

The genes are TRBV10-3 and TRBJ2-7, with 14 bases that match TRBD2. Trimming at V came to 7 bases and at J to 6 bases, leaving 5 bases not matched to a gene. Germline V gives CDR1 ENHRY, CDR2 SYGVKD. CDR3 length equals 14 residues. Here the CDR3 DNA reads TGTGCCATCAAGCAGGGACTAGCGGGAGTCGAGCAGTACTTC. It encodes CAIKQGLAGVEQYF.

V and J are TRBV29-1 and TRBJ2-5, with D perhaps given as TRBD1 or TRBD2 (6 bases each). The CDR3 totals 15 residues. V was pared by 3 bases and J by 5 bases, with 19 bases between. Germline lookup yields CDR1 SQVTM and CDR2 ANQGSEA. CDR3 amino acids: CSVEGGGGTGETQYF. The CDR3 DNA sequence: TGCAGCGTTGAGGGGGGCGGAGGGACCGGGGAGACCCAGTACTTC.

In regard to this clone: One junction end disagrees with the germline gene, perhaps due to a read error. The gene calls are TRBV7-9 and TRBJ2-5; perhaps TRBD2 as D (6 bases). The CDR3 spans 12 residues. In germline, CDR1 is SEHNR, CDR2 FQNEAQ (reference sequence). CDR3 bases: TGTGCCAGCAGCCTAGCGCTAGAGACCCAGTACTTC. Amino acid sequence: CASSLALETQYF.

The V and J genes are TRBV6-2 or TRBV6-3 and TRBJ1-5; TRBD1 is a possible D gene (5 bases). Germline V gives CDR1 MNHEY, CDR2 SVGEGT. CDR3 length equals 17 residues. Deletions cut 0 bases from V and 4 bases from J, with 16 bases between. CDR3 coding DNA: TGTGCCAGCAGTTACTCATCTGGGGCAGGACTTAATCAGCCCCAGCATTTT. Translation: CASSYSSGAGLNQPQHF.

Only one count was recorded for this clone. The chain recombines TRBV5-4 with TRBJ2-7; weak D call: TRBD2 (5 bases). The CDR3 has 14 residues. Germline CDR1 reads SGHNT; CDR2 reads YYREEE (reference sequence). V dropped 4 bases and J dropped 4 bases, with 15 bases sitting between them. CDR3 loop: CASSPPGVDYEQYF. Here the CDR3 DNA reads TGTGCCAGCAGCCCCCCCGGGGTAGATTACGAGCAGTACTTC.

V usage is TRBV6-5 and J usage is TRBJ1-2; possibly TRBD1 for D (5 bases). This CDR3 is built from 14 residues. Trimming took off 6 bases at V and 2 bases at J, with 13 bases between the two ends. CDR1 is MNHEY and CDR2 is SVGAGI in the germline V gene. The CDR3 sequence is CASRPPGPNYGYTF. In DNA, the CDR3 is TGTGCCAGCAGACCTCCGGGACCGAACTATGGCTACACCTTC.

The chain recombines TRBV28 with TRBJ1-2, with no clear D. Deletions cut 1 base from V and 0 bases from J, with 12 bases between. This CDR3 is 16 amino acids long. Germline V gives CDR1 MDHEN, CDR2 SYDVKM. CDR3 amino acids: CASSLLSLSANYGYTF. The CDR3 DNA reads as TGTGCCAGCAGTTTATTATCCTTGAGTGCTAACTATGGCTACACCTTC.

The CDR3 sequence: CASSLTGATNEKLFF. CDR3 in DNA: TGTGCCAGCAGTCTAACAGGGGCAACTAATGAAAAACTGTTTTTT. This chain uses TRBV28 with TRBJ1-4; 7 nucleotides agree with TRBD1. This CDR3 is built from 15 residues. J lost 0 bases, V lost 5 bases, and 3 bases had no gene match. Per germline, CDR1 MDHEN and CDR2 SYDVKM.